This T cell receptor beta chain comes out of a study of shared clonotypes between healthy human individuals. General study findings and limits: The study found lower generation probabilities in non-shared clonotypes than in those shared by all four donors. As a rule, naive subsets had a larger estimated richness than memory subsets.

V was cut by 5 bases and J by 8 bases, with 18 bases left in between. Germline CDR1 and CDR2: MNHEY and SMNVEV (reference sequence). The CDR3 has 14 residues. About this clone: Antigen specificity is unknown.

The data were produced by immunoSEQ multiplex PCR, yet TCRdb's version contains in-frame clones alone and is incomplete. This table holds approximately 1.1 million clones, about four fifths found once. The study drew all its donors from Caucasian adults living in Nashville, Tennessee. The rearrangement joins TRBV27 to TRBJ2-5; TRBD1 might be the D (7 bases). This sequence originates from a man aged 18 to 35 in good health. Some clones in this sample may be carry-over from other donors' samples. What was sequenced was memory CD4+ T cells from PBMCs. The subset was: CD45RA-negative fraction. The CDR3 nucleotides read TGTGCCAGCAGTACCGGACAGGTCGCGGGAACCCAGTACTTC. Protein sequence: CASSTGQVAGTQYF.